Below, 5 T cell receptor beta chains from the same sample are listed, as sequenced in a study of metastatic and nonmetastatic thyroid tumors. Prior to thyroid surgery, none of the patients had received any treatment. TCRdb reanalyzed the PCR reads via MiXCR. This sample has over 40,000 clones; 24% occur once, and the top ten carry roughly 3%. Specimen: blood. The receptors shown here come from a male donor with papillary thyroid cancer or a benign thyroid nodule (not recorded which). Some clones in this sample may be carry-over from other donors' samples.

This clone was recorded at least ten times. The CDR3 protein is CASSLSGVGEQFF. In DNA, the CDR3 is TGTGCCAGCAGCTTAAGCGGAGTCGGTGAGCAGTTCTTC. V is TRBV11-2 and J is TRBJ2-1; D may be TRBD2 (5 bases). V lost 2 bases to trimming and J lost 9 bases, with 11 bases between them. This CDR3 spans 13 amino acids. Germline V gives CDR1 SGHAT, CDR2 FQNNGV.

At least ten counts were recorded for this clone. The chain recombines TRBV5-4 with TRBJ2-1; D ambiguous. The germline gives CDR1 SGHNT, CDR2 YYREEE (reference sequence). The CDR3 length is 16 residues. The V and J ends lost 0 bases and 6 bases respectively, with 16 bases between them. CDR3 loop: CASSLDGDRGINEQFF. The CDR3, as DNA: TGTGCCAGCAGCTTGGACGGAGATCGAGGCATCAATGAGCAGTTCTTC.

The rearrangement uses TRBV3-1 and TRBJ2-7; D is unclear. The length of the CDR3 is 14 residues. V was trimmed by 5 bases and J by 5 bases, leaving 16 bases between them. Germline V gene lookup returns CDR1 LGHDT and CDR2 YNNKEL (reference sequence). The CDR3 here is CASSDEFDLNEQYF. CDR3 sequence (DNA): TGTGCCAGCAGCGACGAATTTGACCTCAACGAGCAGTACTTC.

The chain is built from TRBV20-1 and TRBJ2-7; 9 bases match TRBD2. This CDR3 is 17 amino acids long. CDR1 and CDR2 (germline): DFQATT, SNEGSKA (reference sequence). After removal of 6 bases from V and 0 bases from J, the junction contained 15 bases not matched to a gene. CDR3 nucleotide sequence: TGCAGTGCCAGTAGTTCAGCGGGGGGCTTGAACTCCTACGAGCAGTACTTC. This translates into CSASSSAGGLNSYEQYF.

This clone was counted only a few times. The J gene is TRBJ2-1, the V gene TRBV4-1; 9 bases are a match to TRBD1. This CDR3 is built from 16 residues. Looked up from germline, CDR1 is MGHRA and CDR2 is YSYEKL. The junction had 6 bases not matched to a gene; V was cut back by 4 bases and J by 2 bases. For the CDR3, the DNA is TGCGCCAGCAGCCCATGGGGGACAGGGACCTACAATGAGCAGTTCTTC. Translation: CASSPWGTGTYNEQFF.